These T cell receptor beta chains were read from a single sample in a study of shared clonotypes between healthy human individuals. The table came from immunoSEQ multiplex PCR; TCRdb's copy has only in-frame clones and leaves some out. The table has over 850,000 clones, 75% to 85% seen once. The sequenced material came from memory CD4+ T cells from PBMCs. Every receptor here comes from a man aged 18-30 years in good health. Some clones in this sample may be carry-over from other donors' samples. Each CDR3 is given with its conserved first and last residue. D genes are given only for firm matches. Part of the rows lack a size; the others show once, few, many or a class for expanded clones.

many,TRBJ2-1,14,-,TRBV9,CASAGPLTYNEQFF,TGTGCCAGCGCGGGCCCTTTGACCTACAATGAGCAGTTCTTC
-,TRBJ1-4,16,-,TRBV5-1,CASSLAGYRVNEKLFF,TGCGCCAGCAGCTTGGCGGGTTACAGGGTGAATGAAAAACTGTTTTTT
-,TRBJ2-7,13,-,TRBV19,CASSIVGSYEQYF,TGTGCCAGTAGTATAGTGGGTAGCTACGAGCAGTACTTC
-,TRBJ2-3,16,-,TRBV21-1,CASSGELSTKQLPITF,TGTGCCAGCAGCGGCGAATTATCTACAAAACAGCTCCCCATCACTTTT
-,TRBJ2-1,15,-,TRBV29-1,CSVARDTPQYNEQFF,TGCAGCGTTGCTCGGGACACCCCCCAATACAATGAGCAGTTCTTC
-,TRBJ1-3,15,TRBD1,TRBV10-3,CAIRDGQGSGNTIYF,TGTGCCATCAGAGACGGACAGGGCTCTGGAAACACCATATATTTT
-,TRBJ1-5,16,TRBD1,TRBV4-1,CASSHADRGSGQPQHF,TGCGCCAGCAGCCACGCGGACAGGGGGTCTGGACAGCCCCAGCATTTT
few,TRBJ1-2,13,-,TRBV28,CASSLRTGYGYTF,TGTGCCAGCAGTTTACGAACAGGGTATGGCTACACCTTC
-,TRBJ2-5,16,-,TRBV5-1,CASSLGQTGTPETQYF,TGCGCCAGCAGCTTGGGCCAAACCGGGACTCCTGAGACCCAGTACTTC
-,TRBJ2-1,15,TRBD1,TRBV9,CASSARTGGDNEQFF,TGTGCCAGCAGCGCAAGGACAGGGGGGGACAATGAGCAGTTCTTC
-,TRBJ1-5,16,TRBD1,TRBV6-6,CASSYGAAGGNQPQHF,TGTGCCAGCAGTTACGGGGCGGCAGGGGGGAATCAGCCCCAGCATTTT
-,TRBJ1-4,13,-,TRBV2,CASSGHYNEKLFF,TGTGCCAGCAGTGGACACTATAATGAAAAACTGTTTTTT
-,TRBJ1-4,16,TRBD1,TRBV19,CASKSQTGQGGEKLFF,TGTGCCAGTAAAAGCCAAACGGGACAGGGAGGCGAAAAACTGTTTTTT
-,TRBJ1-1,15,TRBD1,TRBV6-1,CASSGDRGRLSEAFF,TGTGCCAGCAGTGGCGACAGGGGGCGGCTCTCTGAAGCTTTCTTT
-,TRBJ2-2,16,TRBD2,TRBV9,CASSGGTSGKFGELFF,TGTGCCAGCAGCGGCGGGACTAGCGGGAAGTTCGGGGAGCTGTTTTTT
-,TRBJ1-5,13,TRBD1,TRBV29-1,CSVGTGRQGPQHF,TGCAGCGTTGGGACAGGGCGTCAGGGGCCCCAGCATTTT
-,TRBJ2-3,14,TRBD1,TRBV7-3,CASSRTGGPDTQYF,TGTGCCAGCAGCCGGACAGGGGGCCCAGATACGCAGTATTTT
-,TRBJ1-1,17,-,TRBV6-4,CASIRERDRPMNTEAFF,TGTGCCAGCATTCGAGAAAGAGACAGGCCCATGAACACTGAAGCTTTCTTT
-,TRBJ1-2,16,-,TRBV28,CASSLLGGRSDYGYTF,TGTGCCAGCAGTTTGCTGGGGGGCAGGTCCGACTATGGCTACACCTTC
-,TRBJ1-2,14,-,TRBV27,CASSLWGVKDGYTF,TGTGCCAGCAGTTTGTGGGGGGTTAAGGATGGCTACACCTTC
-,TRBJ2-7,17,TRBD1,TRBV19,CASSLRLGQGSPYEQYF,TGTGCCAGTAGTCTAAGACTGGGACAGGGTAGTCCCTACGAGCAGTACTTC
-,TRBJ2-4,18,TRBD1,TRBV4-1,CASSQGPQGNTAKNIQYF,TGCGCCAGCAGCCAAGGGCCACAGGGGAATACGGCCAAAAACATTCAGTACTTC
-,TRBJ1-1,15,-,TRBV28,CASSLQGARGTEAFF,TGTGCCAGCAGTTTACAGGGCGCGCGGGGCACTGAAGCTTTCTTT
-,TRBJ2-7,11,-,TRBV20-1,CSILRQGEQYF,TGCAGCATCTTACGTCAGGGCGAGCAGTACTTC
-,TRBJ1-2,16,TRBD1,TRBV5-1,CASSPNADRDYYGYTF,TGCGCCAGCAGCCCGAATGCTGACAGGGATTACTATGGCTACACCTTC
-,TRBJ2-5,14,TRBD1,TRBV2,CASRSGTVQETQYF,TGTGCCAGCAGGTCCGGGACAGTACAAGAGACCCAGTACTTC
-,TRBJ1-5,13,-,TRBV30,CAWSVDSPRPQHF,TGTGCCTGGAGTGTGGACTCCCCCCGGCCCCAGCATTTT
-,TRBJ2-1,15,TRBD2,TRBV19,CASSTRTSGRSEQFF,TGTGCCAGTAGTACCAGGACTAGCGGGAGGAGTGAGCAGTTCTTC
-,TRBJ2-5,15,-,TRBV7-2,CASSLRRGGGETQYF,TGTGCCAGCAGCTTACGCAGGGGGGGCGGAGAGACCCAGTACTTC
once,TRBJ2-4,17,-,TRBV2,CASGSESRTLAKNIQYF,TGTGCCAGCGGGAGTGAGTCTAGAACTCTAGCCAAAAACATTCAGTACTTC
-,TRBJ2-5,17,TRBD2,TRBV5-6,CASSLTAGTSGRETQYF,TGTGCCAGCAGCTTGACGGCGGGGACTAGCGGGAGAGAGACCCAGTACTTC
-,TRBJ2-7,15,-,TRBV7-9,CASSPKTSSYGEQYF,TGTGCCAGCAGCCCGAAGACCTCTTCCTACGGCGAGCAGTACTTC
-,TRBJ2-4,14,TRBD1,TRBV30,CAWRKTGIQNIQYF,TGTGCCTGGAGAAAGACAGGGATCCAAAACATTCAGTACTTC
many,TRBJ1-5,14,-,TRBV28,CASSHGGSNQPQHF,TGTGCCAGCAGTCACGGGGGCTCCAATCAGCCCCAGCATTTT
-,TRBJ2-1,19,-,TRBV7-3,CASSLIKVGYKTPYNEQFF,TGTGCCAGCAGCTTAATTAAAGTCGGCTACAAAACCCCATACAATGAGCAGTTCTTC
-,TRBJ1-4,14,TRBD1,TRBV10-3,CAISAGTGAEKLFF,TGTGCCATCAGCGCCGGGACAGGGGCAGAAAAACTGTTTTTT